These 30 T cell receptor beta chains came from one sample sequenced in a study of T cell changes during pregnancy in multiple sclerosis. Data came from immunoSEQ multiplex PCR; TCRdb stores just in-frame clones and leaves some out. The sample lists approximately 50,000 clones, around 90% occurring once. The sequences come from CD4+ T cells from peripheral blood mononuclear cells, collected after pregnancy. The receptors derive from a female donor with multiple sclerosis, enrolled in a pregnancy study.

The chain combines TRBV5-4 with TRBJ2-5; 8 nucleotides agree with TRBD2. Germline V lookup: CDR1 SGHNT, CDR2 YYREEE (reference sequence). J gave up 3 bases and V 1 base, and 5 bases lay outside the gene matches. The CDR3 sequence is 15 residues long. The CDR3 nucleotides read TGTGCCAGCAGCTTGTGGGTAGCGGGGAAAGAGACCCAGTACTTC. Translation: CASSLWVAGKETQYF.

V gene TRBV11-2 combines with J gene TRBJ2-1; 7 positions agree with TRBD2. CDR1 SGHAT and CDR2 FQNNGV come from the germline V gene. The junction had 12 bases not matched to a gene; V was cut back by 0 bases and J by 7 bases. This CDR3 has 17 residues. Here the CDR3 reads CASSLDGTGAGLNEQFF. The CDR3 DNA follows: TGTGCCAGCAGCTTAGATGGAACGGGAGCGGGGTTGAATGAGCAGTTCTTC.

The J gene is TRBJ1-1, the V gene TRBV10-2, with TRBD1 as a possible D gene (5 bases). This CDR3 has 15 residues. Germline V gene sequence: CDR1 WSHSY, CDR2 SAAADI. V was trimmed by 4 bases and J by 5 bases, leaving 17 bases between them. The CDR3 is CASSVVGGRRTEAFF. The CDR3 DNA reads TGCGCCAGCAGTGTGGTGGGGGGAAGGAGGACTGAAGCTTTCTTT.

This rearrangement joins TRBV5-1 to TRBJ2-7, with 7 bases identical to TRBD1. The CDR3 totals 13 residues. Trimming at V came to 8 bases and at J to 3 bases, leaving 8 bases not matched to a gene. Per the germline V gene, CDR1 is SGHRS and CDR2 is YFSETQ. The CDR3, as DNA: TGCGCCAGTCAGAGACAGGGAAGCTACGAGCAGTACTTC. The encoded protein is CASQRQGSYEQYF.

The chain employs TRBV29-1 and TRBJ2-5, with a weak D call TRBD1 (7 bases). V gave up 4 bases and J gave up 2 bases, with 14 bases separating them. This CDR3 contains 14 residues. CDR1 is SQVTM and CDR2 is ANQGSEA in the germline V gene. CDR3 sequence: CSVGLPGGQETQYF. CDR3 nucleotide sequence: TGCAGCGTTGGGTTACCAGGGGGGCAAGAGACCCAGTACTTC. Looking up the rest from reference TRBV29-1 and TRBJ2-5 gives the full variable domain: SAVISQKPSRDICQRGTSLTIQCQVDSQVTMMFWYRQQPGQSLTLIATANQGSEATYESGFVIDKFPISRPNLTFSTLTVSNMSPEDSSIYLCSVGLPGGQETQYFGPGTRLLVL.

The chain combines TRBV19 with TRBJ2-5, with D tentatively TRBD1 (6 bases). Germline V lookup: CDR1 LNHDA, CDR2 SQIVND (reference sequence). This CDR3 spans 13 amino acids. Trimming shortened V by 1 base and J by 5 bases, and 8 bases separated the two germline ends. Here the CDR3 reads CASSIARGETQYF. CDR3 DNA sequence: TGTGCCAGTAGTATAGCAAGGGGGGAGACCCAGTACTTC.

The chain carries TRBV5-1 and TRBJ1-1, with TRBD1 as a possible D gene (5 bases). Germline V gene sequence: CDR1 SGHRS, CDR2 YFSETQ. CDR3 length: 15 residues. V lost 0 bases and J lost 5, with 14 bases in between. Here the CDR3 DNA reads TGCGCCAGCAGCTTGGCTCCACGGGGGAGGACTGAAGCTTTCTTT. It specifies CASSLAPRGRTEAFF.

The chain carries TRBV7-6 and TRBJ2-5; 12 positions agree with TRBD2. The germline V gene has CDR1 SGHVS and CDR2 FNYEAQ. V shed 6 bases and J 4 bases; nucleotides not matched to a gene: 9. This CDR3 has 16 residues. As DNA, the CDR3 is TGTGCCAGCAGATATCTAGCGGGAGGGCCGGGAGAGACCCAGTACTTC. This encodes CASRYLAGGPGETQYF.

This clone was picked up one time. The chain employs TRBV27 and TRBJ2-7; 14 positions match TRBD2. This CDR3 comprises 19 residues. Germline trimming cut 4 bases from V and 1 base from J; bases unmatched to any gene: 12. Germline V gives CDR1 MNHEY, CDR2 SMNVEV (reference sequence). The DNA of the CDR3 is TGTGCCAGCAGTTCGCCCCGGACTAGCGGGAGGACCCGGTCCTACGAGCAGTACTTC. This encodes CASSSPRTSGRTRSYEQYF.

This rearrangement joins TRBV10-3 to TRBJ1-1; 8 nucleotides align to TRBD1. This CDR3 region has 16 residues. Germline lookup yields CDR1 ENHRY and CDR2 SYGVKD. V shed 2 bases and J 5 bases; nucleotides not matched to a gene: 10. The CDR3 reads CAISEPWTGSITEAFF. CDR3 nucleotides: TGTGCCATCAGTGAGCCGTGGACAGGGTCGATTACTGAAGCTTTCTTT.

The chain links TRBV10-3 to TRBJ2-3; TRBD2 agrees at 10 bases. V lost 0 bases to trimming and J lost 6 bases; unmatched junction nucleotides: 15. CDR3 size: 19 residues. Germline lookup yields CDR1 ENHRY and CDR2 SYGVKD. CDR3 nucleotide sequence: TGTGCCATCAGTGAGTCGCCTACCGGGACTAGCGATCGGGCGGATACGCAGTATTTT. Translation: CAISESPTGTSDRADTQYF.

V is TRBV19 and J is TRBJ2-3; 12 bases are shared with TRBD1. The CDR3 length is 15 residues. V lost 3 bases, J lost 4 bases, and 2 bases stayed unmatched. CDR1 LNHDA and CDR2 SQIVND come from the germline V gene (reference sequence). In nucleotides, the CDR3 is TGTGCCAGTAGTATGGGGACAGGGGGCGCAGATACGCAGTATTTT. Translation gives CASSMGTGGADTQYF.

J is TRBJ2-1 and V is TRBV18, with D unclear. Germline CDR1 reads KGHSH; CDR2 reads LQKENI. V shed 3 bases and J shed 6 bases, with 12 bases lying between them. The CDR3 sequence is 14 residues long. The CDR3 nucleotides read TGTGCCAGCTCACCCACGGTTACTCTCAATGAGCAGTTCTTC. Translating gives CASSPTVTLNEQFF.

The rearrangement uses TRBV2 and TRBJ1-1; 10 bases agree with TRBD1. CDR3 size: 16 residues. Germline lookup yields CDR1 SNHLY and CDR2 FYNNEI. J lost 5 bases, V lost 1 base, and 7 bases had no gene match. The CDR3 nucleotides are TGTGCCAGCAGTGAAGAACGGACAGGGGGAGGGACTGAAGCTTTCTTT. Protein product: CASSEERTGGGTEAFF. The complete variable domain, with remaining parts taken from reference TRBV2 and TRBJ1-1, reads EPEVTQTPSHQVTQMGQEVILRCVPISNHLYFYWYRQILGQKVEFLVSFYNNEISEKSEIFDDQFSVERPDGSNFTLKIRSTKLEDSAMYFCASSEERTGGGTEAFFGQGTRLTVV.

The gene calls are TRBV7-9 and TRBJ1-3; weak D call: TRBD1 (6 bases). Germline V gene sequence: CDR1 SEHNR, CDR2 FQNEAQ (reference sequence). The CDR3 loop spans 14 amino acids. V was trimmed by 6 bases and J by 10 bases, leaving 19 bases between them. CDR3 loop: CASRGMYRDQTIYF. The CDR3 DNA sequence: TGTGCCAGCAGGGGGATGTACAGGGACCAAACCATATATTTT. The whole variable domain, remainder taken from reference TRBV7-9 and TRBJ1-3, is DTGVSQNPRHKITKRGQNVTFRCDPISEHNRLYWYRQTLGQGPEFLTYFQNEAQLEKSRLLSDRFSAERPKGSFSTLEIQRTEQGDSAMYLCASRGMYRDQTIYFGEGSWLTVV.

The gene calls are TRBV13 and TRBJ2-3, with 7 bases that match TRBD1. Germline CDR1 PRHDT, CDR2 FYEKMQ (reference sequence). Unmatched junction bases numbered 4, after V lost 1 base and J lost 0 bases. The CDR3 is 16 residues long. CDR3 nucleotides: TGTGCCAGCAGCTTAGTTCTGGGACAGAGCACAGATACGCAGTATTTT. Translated, it gives CASSLVLGQSTDTQYF.

The chain joins TRBV2 to TRBJ2-7, with D possibly matching TRBD2 (6 bases). Trimming removed 6 bases from V and 0 bases from J, with 18 bases in between. CDR1 and CDR2 (germline): SNHLY, FYNNEI. This CDR3 contains 16 residues. The CDR3 sequence: CASRKPRGGFSYEQYF. CDR3 coding DNA: TGTGCCAGCAGAAAGCCCCGCGGAGGGTTCTCCTACGAGCAGTACTTC.

V usage is TRBV19 and J usage is TRBJ2-2; TRBD1 matches at 7 bases. V lost 3 bases, J lost 0 bases, and 1 base stayed unmatched. Germline CDR1 and CDR2: LNHDA and SQIVND (reference sequence). The CDR3 runs 15 residues. The CDR3 DNA follows: TGTGCCAGTAGTATTACAGGGGCGAACACCGGGGAGCTGTTTTTT. Protein sequence: CASSITGANTGELFF.

The V and J genes are TRBV27 and TRBJ2-2; 12 positions agree with TRBD2. V lost 5 bases and J lost 8; bases outside the gene matches: 6. The length of the CDR3 is 15 residues. Germline V gives CDR1 MNHEY, CDR2 SMNVEV (reference sequence). CDR3 DNA sequence: TGTGCCAGCAGTCGACTAGCGGGAGTAGGGGGGGAGCTGTTTTTT. Amino acids: CASSRLAGVGGELFF.

The gene calls are TRBV5-1 and TRBJ2-7; no clear D gene. V dropped 5 bases and J dropped 3 bases, with 12 bases sitting between them. CDR1 is SGHRS and CDR2 is YFSETQ in the germline V gene. The CDR3 runs to 13 residues. The CDR3 is CASRGTALYEQYF. For the CDR3, the DNA is TGCGCCAGCAGAGGAACAGCACTCTACGAGCAGTACTTC.

The chain employs TRBV11-1 and TRBJ2-1; 7 bases are a match to TRBD2. This CDR3 has 17 amino acids. Per germline, CDR1 SGHAT and CDR2 FQDESV (reference sequence). V lost 6 bases to trimming and J lost 7 bases; unmatched junction nucleotides: 18. Here the CDR3 reads CASSSGTTQTGGNEQFF. The CDR3 DNA sequence: TGTGCCAGCAGTTCCGGGACTACCCAAACCGGTGGTAATGAGCAGTTCTTC.

This CDR3 reads CASSPDRETQYF. The CDR3 DNA sequence: TGTGCCAGCTCACCTGACAGGGAGACCCAGTACTTC. The chain is built from TRBV18 and TRBJ2-5, with a possible D match to TRBD1 (6 bases). The CDR3 runs 12 residues. The germline V gene encodes CDR1 KGHSH and CDR2 LQKENI. V gave up 3 bases and J gave up 5 bases, with 7 bases separating them.

This rearrangement joins TRBV5-6 to TRBJ1-4; 9 nucleotides agree with TRBD1. Germline V gene lookup returns CDR1 SGHDT and CDR2 YYEEEE. This CDR3 contains 15 residues. J gave up 8 bases and V 3 bases, and 8 bases lay outside the gene matches. The CDR3 nucleotides are TGTGCCAGCAGCTGGATGACAGGGGGGAAAGAAAAACTGTTTTTT. Its protein product is CASSWMTGGKEKLFF.

V usage is TRBV6-1 and J usage is TRBJ1-5; D remains ambiguous. Germline CDR1 reads MNHNS; CDR2 reads SASEGT. V lost 6 bases and J 6 bases, leaving 6 bases between the germline ends. The CDR3 is 11 residues long. The chain's CDR3 is CASRASQPQHF. CDR3 in DNA: TGTGCCAGCAGGGCTAGTCAGCCCCAGCATTTT.

The chain has TRBV5-6 and TRBJ2-5, with D maybe TRBD2 (6 bases). CDR1 and CDR2 (germline): SGHDT, YYEEEE. V lost 0 bases and J 2 bases, leaving 8 bases between the germline ends. There are 14 residues in the CDR3. CDR3 sequence reads: CASSLGTNQETQYF. In DNA, the CDR3 is TGTGCCAGCAGCTTGGGGACTAATCAAGAGACCCAGTACTTC.

The V call is TRBV2, the J call TRBJ2-2; TRBD2 matches 14 bases. Germline trimming cut 5 bases from V and 6 bases from J; bases unmatched to any gene: 8. Per the germline V gene, CDR1 is SNHLY and CDR2 is FYNNEI. This CDR3 region has 17 residues. CDR3: CASSTTSGRAYAGELFF. CDR3 coding DNA: TGTGCCAGCAGTACGACTAGCGGGAGGGCCTATGCCGGGGAGCTGTTTTTT. Complete variable domain (other parts from reference TRBV2 and TRBJ2-2): EPEVTQTPSHQVTQMGQEVILRCVPISNHLYFYWYRQILGQKVEFLVSFYNNEISEKSEIFDDQFSVERPDGSNFTLKIRSTKLEDSAMYFCASSTTSGRAYAGELFFGEGSRLTVL.

The chain recombines TRBV5-1 with TRBJ1-1; 7 nucleotides agree with TRBD1. Unmatched junction bases numbered 5, after V lost 6 bases and J lost 0 bases. Germline CDR1 and CDR2: SGHRS and YFSETQ. The CDR3 runs to 14 residues. DNA of the CDR3: TGCGCCAGCAACAACGGACAGGTGAACACTGAAGCTTTCTTT. Encoded protein: CASNNGQVNTEAFF.

The CDR3 region is CASSEIAGITDTQYF. CDR3 DNA sequence: TGTGCCAGTAGTGAGATAGCGGGAATCACAGATACGCAGTATTTT. This chain uses TRBV19 with TRBJ2-3, with 8 bases that match TRBD2. CDR1 and CDR2 (germline): LNHDA, SQIVND (reference sequence). The CDR3 sequence is 15 residues long. The J segment lost 2 bases and the V segment lost 5 bases, leaving 6 bases of the junction unmatched. The variable domain in full, completed from reference TRBV19 and TRBJ2-3, reads DGGITQSPKYLFRKEGQNVTLSCEQNLNHDAMYWYRQDPGQGLRLIYYSQIVNDFQKGDIAEGYSVSREKKESFPLTVTSAQKNPTAFYLCASSEIAGITDTQYFGPGTRLTVL.

The chain combines TRBV6-6 with TRBJ1-5, with 9 bases matching TRBD1. Per the germline V gene, CDR1 is MNHNY and CDR2 is SVGAGI (reference sequence). V shed 6 bases and J 3 bases; nucleotides not matched to a gene: 6. CDR3 length equals 15 residues. CDR3 nucleotide sequence: TGTGCCAGCAGGGGCGACAGGGGGGACAATCAGCCCCAGCATTTT. It codes for CASRGDRGDNQPQHF.

The chain links TRBV18 to TRBJ2-7, with 13 bases lining up with TRBD2. V trimming: 4 bases; J trimming: 0 bases; junction bases outside the gene matches: 6. Germline V gene data show CDR1 as KGHSH and CDR2 as LQKENI. This CDR3 has 17 amino acids. The DNA of the CDR3 is TGTGCCAGCTCACTTGGACTAGCGGGAGTGAGCTCCTACGAGCAGTACTTC. Protein sequence: CASSLGLAGVSSYEQYF.